A selection of T cell receptor beta chains follows, all from one sample in a study of blood T cell repertoires in COVID-19. TCRdb keeps only in-frame clones here, not all; method: immunoSEQ multiplex PCR. The sample records over 400,000 clones, 80% to 90% being singletons. The sample taken for sequencing was peripheral blood. Receptor source: a woman in her 30s with active or convalescent COVID-19. The CDR3 runs from the conserved cysteine through the conserved F or W. D genes are given only for firm matches. Clone sizes are given selectively: once, few, many, or a class where the clone is expanded.

TRBJ1-1 | . | TRBV27 | . | TGTGCCAGCTGGGCCCCCTTCGGACAGGAAGCTTTCTTT | CASWAPFGQEAFF
TRBJ1-5 | . | TRBV5-1 | . | TGCGCCAGCAGCTTAAACCCTAAGACAGATTATAGCAATCAGCCCCAGCATTTT | CASSLNPKTDYSNQPQHF
TRBJ2-1 | TRBD2 | TRBV30 | . | TGTGCCTGGAGTGTAGTATCGAAAGGACTAGCGCGGGGTGAGCAGTTCTTC | CAWSVVSKGLARGEQFF
TRBJ2-1 | . | TRBV7-9 | . | TGTGCCAGCGAAGCCCTTCGCGGGGACAATGAGCAGTTCTTC | CASEALRGDNEQFF
TRBJ2-7 | TRBD1 | TRBV6-2/TRBV6-3 | . | TGTGCCAGCAGTCGGCCCCGGGACAGGGGATTCTACGAGCAGTACTTC | CASSRPRDRGFYEQYF
TRBJ2-5 | . | TRBV6-1 | few | TGTGCCAGCAGTGAATCCCCTGGGGGGGGCGCGGAGACCCAGTACTTC | CASSESPGGGAETQYF
TRBJ1-5 | . | TRBV7-2 | . | TGTGCCAGCAGCTTAGCGGGGGCGCCGTCTCAGCCCCAGCATTTT | CASSLAGAPSQPQHF
TRBJ1-2 | TRBD1 | TRBV7-9 | . | TGTGCCAGCAGCCCTCGGGACAGGGGGCGTAACGGCTACACCTTC | CASSPRDRGRNGYTF
TRBJ1-2 | TRBD1 | TRBV19 | few | TGTGCCAGTAGTATTCCTCAGGGGGCTGGAGTCTTC | CASSIPQGAGVF
TRBJ2-1 | . | TRBV6-1 | . | TGTGCCAGCAGTGATGCTCTGGCTAGGAATGAGCAGTTCTTC | CASSDALARNEQFF
TRBJ1-2 | . | TRBV7-9 | . | TGTGCCAGCAGCACTTCGACGGAGGACTATGGAGGCTACACCTTC | CASSTSTEDYGGYTF
TRBJ2-2 | TRBD1 | TRBV25-1 | . | TGTGCCAGCAGAGCCAGTGCTGGACAGGGTACCGGGGAGCTGTTTTTT | CASRASAGQGTGELFF
TRBJ2-1 | . | TRBV4-1 | . | TGCGCCAGCAGCCAAGAGGCACTAGTAGGAGGCAATGAGCAGTTCTTC | CASSQEALVGGNEQFF
TRBJ2-6 | . | TRBV4-1 | . | TGCGCCAGCAGCCAACTCTCTGGGGCCAACGTCCTGACTTTC | CASSQLSGANVLTF
TRBJ2-3 | TRBD2 | TRBV18 | . | TGTGCCAGCTCTTCCTCTTGGCGGGGGGGCCTTCCACAACGAGGAGATACGCAGTATTTT | CASSSSWRGGLPQRGDTQYF
TRBJ2-2 | TRBD2 | TRBV7-9 | . | TGTGCCAGCAGCTTGGCGACTAGCGGGGGGATAACCGGGGAGCTGTTTTTT | CASSLATSGGITGELFF
TRBJ1-5 | TRBD1 | TRBV12-5 | . | TGTGCTAGTGGCAGGACAGGGGGCAATCAGCCCCAGCATTTT | CASGRTGGNQPQHF
TRBJ1-1 | . | TRBV27 | . | TGTGCCAGCAGTTCAACAGGGATTAGGAACACTGAAGCTTTCTTT | CASSSTGIRNTEAFF
TRBJ1-4 | TRBD1 | TRBV15 | . | TGTGCCACCAGCGGACGACAGGGGGGGGAAAAACTGTTTTTT | CATSGRQGGEKLFF
TRBJ1-2 | TRBD1 | TRBV5-4 | once | TGTGCCAGCAGCTTAGGACAGGAGAACTATGGCTACACCTTC | CASSLGQENYGYTF
TRBJ2-1 | . | TRBV6-6 | . | TGTGCCAGCGCCTCGGCGGGGCAAACCTACAATGAGCAGTTCTTC | CASASAGQTYNEQFF
TRBJ2-5 | TRBD2 | TRBV3-1/TRBV3-2 | . | TGTGCCAGCAGCCAATTAGCGGGGGGGCCGTATCAAGAGACCCAGTACTTC | CASSQLAGGPYQETQYF
TRBJ2-5 | . | TRBV30 | . | TGTGCCTGGAGCACCCCGGTGGTTCAAGAGACCCAGTACTTC | CAWSTPVVQETQYF
TRBJ1-2 | TRBD1 | TRBV5-1 | . | TGCGCCAGCAGCACCGGACAGGGAGGCTATGGCTACACCTTC | CASSTGQGGYGYTF
TRBJ1-4 | . | TRBV19 | . | TGTGCCAGTAGTTTGGGACTTAATGAAAAACTGTTTTTT | CASSLGLNEKLFF
TRBJ2-2 | . | TRBV5-4 | . | TGTGCCAGCAGCGTGGCCTTAGGGGCTTCGTCCGGGGAGCTGTTTTTT | CASSVALGASSGELFF
TRBJ2-2 | . | TRBV5-1 | . | TGCGCCAGCAGCCCGTCGAGGGGGACGAACACCGGGGAGCTGTTTTTT | CASSPSRGTNTGELFF
TRBJ2-5 | TRBD2 | TRBV19 | . | TGTGCCAGTAGTCCGTTACTAGCGGACCAAGAGACCCAGTACTTC | CASSPLLADQETQYF
TRBJ1-1 | TRBD1 | TRBV10-3 | . | TGTGCCATCAGTGAGTCAGGACAGGGGGGTTACACTGAAGCTTTCTTT | CAISESGQGGYTEAFF
TRBJ2-6 | . | TRBV12-5 | once | TGTGCTAGTGGTCCCCCGCGCGGGCAGTTTTTAAGCTCCGGGGCCAACGTCCTGACTTTC | CASGPPRGQFLSSGANVLTF
TRBJ2-3 | TRBD1 | TRBV6-6 | . | TGTGCCAGCAGTACGAACCGGGACAGGGGATTGGGTACGCAGTATTTT | CASSTNRDRGLGTQYF
TRBJ1-5 | TRBD1 | TRBV27 | once | TGTGCCAGCAGTTCGGGACAGGGATTTAGGCAGCCCCAGCATTTT | CASSSGQGFRQPQHF
TRBJ1-4 | TRBD1 | TRBV19 | . | TGTGCCAGTACCGGGAGAGGACAGGAGGTGAAAGAAAAACTGTTTTTT | CASTGRGQEVKEKLFF
TRBJ2-1 | TRBD2 | TRBV6-4 | . | TGTGCCAGCAGTGACGGGTCTAGGAGACTAGCGGGAGGGCCCAAGTTCTTC | CASSDGSRRLAGGPKFF
TRBJ1-1 | . | TRBV11-2 | . | TGTGCCAGCAGCTTAGAATACAGAAACACTGAAGCTTTCTTT | CASSLEYRNTEAFF
TRBJ2-3 | . | TRBV2 | once | TGTGCCACCCCCCGGGGGATTGGGACTTCTAGCACAGATACGCAGTATTTT | CATPRGIGTSSTDTQYF
TRBJ2-2 | TRBD1 | TRBV19 | . | TGTGCCAGTAGGGGGACAGGGAGAGAGACCGGGGAGCTGTTTTTT | CASRGTGRETGELFF
TRBJ2-6 | TRBD2 | TRBV5-6 | . | TGTGCCAGCAGCCCGGGAGGAGCCTCTGGGGCCAACGTCCTGACTTTC | CASSPGGASGANVLTF
TRBJ2-7 | . | TRBV7-2 | . | TGTGCCAGCAGCCGGACAGCTGCTACCTTCTACGAGCAGTACTTC | CASSRTAATFYEQYF
TRBJ1-2 | TRBD1 | TRBV29-1 | . | TGCAGCGTTCAGGACAGGGCGAGCTATGGCTACACCTTC | CSVQDRASYGYTF
TRBJ1-2 | TRBD1 | TRBV2 | . | TGTGCCAGCATGAGGACAGGGGACTATGGCTACACCTTC | CASMRTGDYGYTF
TRBJ2-5 | . | TRBV5-1 | . | TGCGCCAGCAGCTCAGGGTTCCAGGGAATCCAAGAGACCCAGTACTTC | CASSSGFQGIQETQYF
TRBJ1-2 | TRBD1 | TRBV6-5 | once | TGTGCCAGCAGACACGGGACAGTCTATGGCTACACCTTC | CASRHGTVYGYTF
TRBJ2-7 | . | TRBV6-5 | . | TGTGCCAGCAGTTACTCTGGCAGAGGGGAGCAGTACTTC | CASSYSGRGEQYF
TRBJ2-5 | . | TRBV5-4 | . | TGTGCCAGCAGCTTTATTTTAGCTAATGAAGAGACCCAGTACTTC | CASSFILANEETQYF
TRBJ1-2 | TRBD1 | TRBV5-4 | . | TGTGCCAGCAGCTTGGAGGGGGACAGGGCTAACTATGGCTACACCTTC | CASSLEGDRANYGYTF
TRBJ1-5 | TRBD1 | TRBV19 | . | TGTGCCAGTGGGACAGGGTTGGGGAGCAATCAGCCCCAGCATTTT | CASGTGLGSNQPQHF
TRBJ1-1 | . | TRBV6-5 | . | TGTGCCAGCAGCCCGACGGGAGGCACTGAAGCTTTCTTT | CASSPTGGTEAFF
TRBJ1-5 | . | TRBV9 | . | TGTGCCAGCAGCGTAGATTTCGGGGAATGGCCCCAGCATTTT | CASSVDFGEWPQHF
TRBJ1-2 | . | TRBV5-1 | . | TGCGCCAGCAGCCGGGACATCGTAAACTATGGCTACACCTTC | CASSRDIVNYGYTF
TRBJ1-2 | . | TRBV2 | few | TGTGCCAGCAGTGAAGTTCAGGGTAGTGGCTACACCTTC | CASSEVQGSGYTF
TRBJ2-1 | TRBD2 | TRBV5-1 | . | TGCGCCAGCAGCTTGGTCCCTAGCGGTCCTTCTAGCTCCTACAATGAGCAGTTCTTC | CASSLVPSGPSSSYNEQFF
TRBJ1-2 | TRBD1 | TRBV19 | . | TGTGCCAGTAGTATAACACGGACAGGGACTAACTATGGCTACACCTTC | CASSITRTGTNYGYTF
TRBJ2-1 | TRBD1 | TRBV19 | . | TGTGCCAGTAGTTTCGGGACAGGCCAACGCAATGAGCAGTTCTTC | CASSFGTGQRNEQFF
TRBJ1-4 | TRBD1 | TRBV5-1 | once | TGCGCCAGCAGCTTTACCTACAGGGGTGAAAAACTGTTTTTT | CASSFTYRGEKLFF